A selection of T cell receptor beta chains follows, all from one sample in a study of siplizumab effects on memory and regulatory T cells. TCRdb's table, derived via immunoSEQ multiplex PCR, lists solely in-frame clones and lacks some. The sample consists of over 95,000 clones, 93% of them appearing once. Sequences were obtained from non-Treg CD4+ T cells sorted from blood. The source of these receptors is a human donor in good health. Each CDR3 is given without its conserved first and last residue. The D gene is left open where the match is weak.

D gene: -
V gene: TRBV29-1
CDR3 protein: SVGGVDSPLH

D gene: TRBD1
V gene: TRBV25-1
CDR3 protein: ASSERTGGTGNTIY

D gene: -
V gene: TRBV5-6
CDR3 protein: ASSLRGNTEAF

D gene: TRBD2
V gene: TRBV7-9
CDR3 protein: ASSLLAGGTDTQY

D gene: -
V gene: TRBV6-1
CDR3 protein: ASSEFTALQGTQY

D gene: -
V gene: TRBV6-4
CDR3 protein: ASSAELNTEAF

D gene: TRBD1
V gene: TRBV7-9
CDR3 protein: ASTRTGLYYGYT

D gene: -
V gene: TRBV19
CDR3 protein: ASSIQGGPGELF

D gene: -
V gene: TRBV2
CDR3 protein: ASSDDSGNTIY

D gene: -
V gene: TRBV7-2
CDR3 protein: ASSSPRWQGSPQY

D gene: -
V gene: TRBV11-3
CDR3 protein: ASSLGGNTEAF

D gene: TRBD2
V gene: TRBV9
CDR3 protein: ASSVSGGSTDTQY

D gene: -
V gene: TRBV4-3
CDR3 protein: ASSRGSEAF

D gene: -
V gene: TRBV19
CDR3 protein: ASTRRAEHLQPQH

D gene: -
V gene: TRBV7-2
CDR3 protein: ASTPRRGETYEQY

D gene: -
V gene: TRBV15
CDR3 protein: ATSRGGMNTEAF